The 3 T cell receptor beta chains below come from one sample, sequenced in a study of sequential checkpoint blockade in melanoma. The repertoire was sequenced with immunoSEQ multiplex PCR; TCRdb's copy has only in-frame clones and lacks some. This table holds under 20,000 clones, 70% to 80% found once. Described treatment: randomized to nivolumab then ipilimumab (arm A) or the reverse (arm B). The material was CD8+ T cells sorted from blood (inferred from file names), obtained from a patient given nivolumab and ipilimumab in sequence. The receptors derive from a human donor with melanoma.

By share of the sample, this clone is medium-sized. The same CDR3 can be traced to other DNA sequences in this sample. The rearrangement uses TRBV14 and TRBJ1-2; no reliable D call. Germline V CDR1 and CDR2: SGHDN, FVKESK. V was trimmed by 0 bases and J by 3 bases, leaving 8 bases between them. The CDR3 totals 14 residues. CDR3: CASSQERGDYGYTF. The CDR3 nucleotides read TGTGCCAGCAGCCAAGAACGGGGAGACTATGGCTACACCTTC.

V is TRBV11-1 and J is TRBJ1-1; the D is unclear. Germline lookup yields CDR1 SGHAT and CDR2 FQDESV (reference sequence). Trimming took off 3 bases at V and 3 bases at J, with 26 bases between the two ends. The CDR3 loop spans 19 amino acids. Here the CDR3 reads CASSFGEDLRVQGYTEAFF. The DNA of the CDR3 is TGTGCCAGCAGCTTCGGGGAAGACCTAAGGGTTCAAGGGTACACTGAAGCTTTCTTT.

V is TRBV6-6 and J is TRBJ1-5; 7 positions match TRBD1. CDR3 size: 14 residues. Unmatched junction bases numbered 5, after V lost 5 bases and J lost 4 bases. The germline CDR1 and CDR2 sequences are MNHNY and SVGAGI (reference sequence). CDR3 coding DNA: TGTGCCAGCAGTCCCGGGACAGCTAATCAGCCCCAGCATTTT. Encoded protein: CASSPGTANQPQHF.